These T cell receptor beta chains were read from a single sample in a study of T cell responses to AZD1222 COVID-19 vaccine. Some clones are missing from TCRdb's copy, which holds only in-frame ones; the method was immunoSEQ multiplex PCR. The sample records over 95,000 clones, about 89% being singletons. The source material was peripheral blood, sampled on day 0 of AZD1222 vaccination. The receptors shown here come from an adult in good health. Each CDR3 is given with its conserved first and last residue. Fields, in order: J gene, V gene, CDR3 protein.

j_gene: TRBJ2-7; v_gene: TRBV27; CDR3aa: CASREGLAGSYEQYF
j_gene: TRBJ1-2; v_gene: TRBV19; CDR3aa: CASSWAGAPYGYTF
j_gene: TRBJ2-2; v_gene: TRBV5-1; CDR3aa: CASSGSGANTGELFF
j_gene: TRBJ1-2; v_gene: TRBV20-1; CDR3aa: CSASTQGAIGYTF
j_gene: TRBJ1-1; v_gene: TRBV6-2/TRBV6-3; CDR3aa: CASSYVGFAEAFF
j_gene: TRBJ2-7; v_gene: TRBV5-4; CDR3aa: CASSLGVSSSYEQYF
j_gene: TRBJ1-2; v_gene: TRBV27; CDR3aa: CASSSLGRGGYGYTF
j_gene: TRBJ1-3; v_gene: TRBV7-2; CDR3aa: CASSLYGYTIYF
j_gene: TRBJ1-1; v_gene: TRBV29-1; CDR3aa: CSVGLGSQGTEAFF
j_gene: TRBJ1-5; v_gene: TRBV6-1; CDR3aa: CASSDGTGTPNQPQHF
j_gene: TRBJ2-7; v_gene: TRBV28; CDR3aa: CASYTGLPYEQYF
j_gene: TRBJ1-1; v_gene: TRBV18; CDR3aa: CASSYSSGRSGTEAFF
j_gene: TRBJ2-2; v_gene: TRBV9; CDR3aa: CASSPLQGRGGELFF
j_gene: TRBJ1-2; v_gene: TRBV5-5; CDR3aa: CASSWLPLRGEGGYTF
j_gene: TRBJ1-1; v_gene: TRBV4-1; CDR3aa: CASSRGFEAFF
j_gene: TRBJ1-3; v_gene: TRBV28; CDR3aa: CASSLENGGNTIYF
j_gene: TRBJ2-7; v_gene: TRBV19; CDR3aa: CASRTHRGSSYEQYF